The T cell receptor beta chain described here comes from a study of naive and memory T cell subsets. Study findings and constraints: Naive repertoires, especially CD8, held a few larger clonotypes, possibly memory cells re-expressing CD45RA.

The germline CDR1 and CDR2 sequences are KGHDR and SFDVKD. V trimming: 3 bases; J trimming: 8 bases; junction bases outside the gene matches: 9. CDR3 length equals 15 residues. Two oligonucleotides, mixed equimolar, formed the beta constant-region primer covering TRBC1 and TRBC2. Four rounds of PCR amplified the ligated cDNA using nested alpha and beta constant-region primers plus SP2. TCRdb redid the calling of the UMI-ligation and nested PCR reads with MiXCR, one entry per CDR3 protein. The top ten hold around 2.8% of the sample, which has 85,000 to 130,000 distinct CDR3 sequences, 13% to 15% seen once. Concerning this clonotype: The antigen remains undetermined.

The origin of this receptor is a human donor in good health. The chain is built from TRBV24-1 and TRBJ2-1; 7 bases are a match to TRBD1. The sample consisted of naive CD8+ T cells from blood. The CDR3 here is CATSDLEDRSDEQFF. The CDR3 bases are TGTGCCACCAGTGATCTTGAGGACAGGTCCGATGAGCAGTTCTTC.